Given below is one TCR beta chain in context. The antigen is unknown. Clones were read by immunoSEQ multiplex PCR, and TCRdb kept only the in-frame ones, dropping some. The sample carries tens of thousands of clones, approximately 87% recorded once. The data derive from a study of OX40 agonist ivuxolimab in advanced cancers. Study findings and constraints: Compared with CD4+, CD8+ T cells on average had more expanded clones.

Sequencing was performed on CD4+ or CD8+ T cells sorted from blood, taken in a trial of the OX40 agonist ivuxolimab. This sequence originates from an adult with an advanced solid tumor such as melanoma, head and neck, liver or kidney cancer.

The CDR3 spells CASSAGVGTEAFF. CDR3 sequence (DNA): TGTGCCAGCAGTGCAGGGGTGGGCACTGAAGCTTTCTTT. The chain carries TRBV6-4 and TRBJ1-1; a possible D gene is TRBD1 (6 bases). The CDR3 runs 13 residues. Germline CDR1 reads MRHNA; CDR2 reads SNTAGT. Trimming took 4 bases from V and 4 from J, leaving 10 bases between them.